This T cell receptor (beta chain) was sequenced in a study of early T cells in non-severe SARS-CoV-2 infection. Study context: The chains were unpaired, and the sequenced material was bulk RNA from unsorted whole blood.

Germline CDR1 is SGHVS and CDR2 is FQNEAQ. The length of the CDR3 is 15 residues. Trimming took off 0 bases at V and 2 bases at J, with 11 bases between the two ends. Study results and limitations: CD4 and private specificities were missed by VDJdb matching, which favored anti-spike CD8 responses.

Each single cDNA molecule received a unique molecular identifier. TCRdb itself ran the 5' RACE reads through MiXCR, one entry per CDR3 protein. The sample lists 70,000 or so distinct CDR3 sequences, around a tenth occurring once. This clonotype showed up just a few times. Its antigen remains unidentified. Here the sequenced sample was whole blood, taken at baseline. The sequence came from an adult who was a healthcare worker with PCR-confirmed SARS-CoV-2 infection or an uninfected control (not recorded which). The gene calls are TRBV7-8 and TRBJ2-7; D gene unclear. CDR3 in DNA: TGTGCCAGCAGCTTAGCCGCCAACACCGCCTACGAGCAGTACTTC. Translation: CASSLAANTAYEQYF.